The TCR beta chain under discussion was sequenced for a study of blood T cell repertoires in COVID-19 (dated by TCRdb to 2020 to 2021). Regarding the study in general: Collaborator samples came from the United States, Italy and Spain and covered acute and convalescent phases of COVID-19. The dataset comprised deeply sampled blood TCRbeta repertoires from subjects exposed to, actively infected with, or recovered from COVID-19. The samples were drawn from the first 160 participants of the ongoing ImmuneRACE study and from over a thousand subjects provided by 6 global collaborators. HLA class I and class II types, where available, came from metadata supplied by the sample provider rather than from assay-based typing. The prospective study material was composed of cDNA or gDNA derived from T cells, B-cell-depleted T cells, or PBMCs. Nearly every sample came with metadata listing a de-identified subject ID, COVID-19 status, age in years and sex. The repertoires were released in a freely available public database meant as a resource for research on the immune response to SARS-CoV-2. Overall study results and their limits: The amount of clinical and demographic metadata varied by source and participant and was provided uncurated.

Samples from volunteer blood donors who had recovered from COVID-19 were contributed by a second Seattle source. Each collaborating institution followed its own protocols to collect whole blood in K2EDTA tubes. For TCRbeta analysis, collaborators shipped samples in one of three forms: frozen whole blood, isolated PBMCs, or DNA extracted from either of those sample types. The immunoSEQ Assay, a bias-controlled multiplex PCR, was used to amplify TCRbeta CDR3 regions from genomic DNA. Concerning the study's data processing: The number of nucleated cells in each sample was estimated from the amplification of reference gene primers within the assay. Sequence reads were collapsed and filtered to measure the absolute abundance of every unique TCRbeta CDR3 rearrangement. For each sample, productive Simpson clonality was calculated as the square root of Simpson's diversity index over productive rearrangements. TCRdb mirrors the immuneACCESS table, restricted to in-frame sequences. Some clones are absent from its copies; in checked studies, under half trace to an unresolved V gene, and the reason for the others is unknown. The V and J calls and clone size were taken over from that table, and D and trimming were inferred from the DNA. Counted in this sample were a few hundred thousand clones; 86% of them appeared once. Approximately 2% of the sample is held by the ten biggest clonotypes.

This clone is a singleton in its sample. Its antigen is currently not known. No base quality information exists; no much larger clone differs at one position. What was sequenced was peripheral blood. This TCR was recovered from a man aged 30-40 years who had recovered from COVID-19.

For the CDR3, the sequence is CASSEGTFGGETQYF. The DNA sequence is TGTGCCAGCAGTGAGGGGACTTTTGGGGGGGAGACCCAGTACTTC. The chain is encoded by TRBV6-1 joined to TRBJ2-5; D gene: possibly TRBD2, on 6 matching bases. Counted from cysteine to phenylalanine, this CDR3 has 15 amino acids. The only DNA kept is the CDR3, 45 bases in frame from the first base. CDR1 and CDR2 are drawn from the germline V gene: MNHNS, SASEGT. V gives up 3 bases and J gives up 5 bases, and the segment between their germline ends measures 16 bases.